The 20 T cell receptor beta chains listed next were all sequenced from one sample in a study of blood T cell repertoires in COVID-19. Clones were read by immunoSEQ multiplex PCR, and TCRdb kept only the in-frame ones, dropping some. Here the sample spans around 120,000 clones, less than 80% being singletons. The specimen sequenced was peripheral blood. The source is a man between 70 and 80 years old with active or convalescent COVID-19.

V gene TRBV19 combines with J gene TRBJ1-6; 9 nucleotides line up with TRBD1. Looked up from germline, CDR1 is LNHDA and CDR2 is SQIVND (reference sequence). The CDR3 sequence is 16 residues long. The ends lost 4 bases at V and 7 bases at J; junction bases unmatched: 8. The CDR3 spells CASSSTGTGNNSPLHF. The CDR3 DNA sequence: TGTGCCAGTAGTAGCACCGGGACAGGGAACAATTCACCCCTCCACTTT.

This chain uses TRBV6-6 with TRBJ1-2; 9 bases match TRBD1. The trim removed 6 bases at V and 6 bases at J, leaving 2 bases unmatched. The CDR3 covers 12 residues. Germline lookup yields CDR1 MNHNY and CDR2 SVGAGI (reference sequence). CDR3 sequence reads: CASRGQGNGYTF. The CDR3 DNA follows: TGTGCCAGCAGGGGACAGGGTAATGGCTACACCTTC.

This chain connects TRBV10-2 to TRBJ2-1; TRBD1 matches 10 bases. The V gene end was trimmed by 6 bases and the J gene end by 0 bases; junction bases not matched to a gene: 11. The CDR3 has 18 residues. Germline CDR1 reads WSHSY; CDR2 reads SAAADI. The CDR3 is CASSPGTGASSSYNEQFF. The CDR3 DNA reads as TGCGCCAGCAGCCCCGGGACAGGGGCCTCCAGCTCCTACAATGAGCAGTTCTTC.

The rearrangement joins TRBV5-1 to TRBJ2-7, with 8 bases identical to TRBD1. Per germline, CDR1 SGHRS and CDR2 YFSETQ. The CDR3 length is 17 residues. The trim removed 0 bases at V and 3 bases at J, leaving 11 bases unmatched. CDR3 protein: CASSLAGTGKNYYEQYF. The CDR3 region has the DNA TGCGCCAGCAGCTTGGCGGGGACAGGTAAAAACTACTACGAGCAGTACTTC. Looking up the rest from reference TRBV5-1 and TRBJ2-7 gives the full variable domain: KAGVTQTPRYLIKTRGQQVTLSCSPISGHRSVSWYQQTPGQGLQFLFEYFSETQRNKGNFPGRFSGRQFSNSRSEMNVSTLELGDSALYLCASSLAGTGKNYYEQYFGPGTRLTVT.

The gene calls are TRBV11-2 and TRBJ1-1, with unresolved D. CDR3 length: 16 amino acids. The ends were cut back, 5 bases at V and 4 bases at J, with 20 bases in the middle. Germline V lookup: CDR1 SGHAT, CDR2 FQNNGV. DNA of the CDR3: TGTGCCAGCAGCGTCTTTACCGGAGCTAGGAGCACTGAAGCTTTCTTT. Translation: CASSVFTGARSTEAFF.

This clone appeared a few times. The chain joins TRBV10-3 to TRBJ2-1, with D possibly matching TRBD2 (5 bases). CDR3 length: 13 amino acids. CDR1 is ENHRY, CDR2 SYGVKD, per germline. The V and J ends lost 8 bases and 3 bases respectively, with 11 bases between them. The CDR3 DNA is TGTGCCATCGGAGGAATTCTCTACAATGAGCAGTTCTTC. Its protein product is CAIGGILYNEQFF.

V and J are TRBV30 and TRBJ1-3, with D unresolved. The V gene lost 4 bases and the J gene lost 0 bases, with 7 bases spanning the gap. The CDR3 contains 13 residues. In germline, CDR1 is GTSNPN, CDR2 SVGIG (reference sequence). For the CDR3, the DNA is TGTGCCTGGAATTTTTACTCTGGAAACACCATATATTTT. Its translation: CAWNFYSGNTIYF.

J is TRBJ2-5 and V is TRBV2; D may be TRBD2 (5 bases). CDR3 length: 13 amino acids. Germline CDR1 is SNHLY and CDR2 is FYNNEI. Trimming took 6 bases from V and 4 from J, leaving 12 bases between them. The CDR3 protein is CASSPRGGETQYF. The CDR3 DNA follows: TGTGCCAGCAGCCCTCGTGGAGGAGAGACCCAGTACTTC.

This clone came up once. The rearrangement links TRBV28 to TRBJ1-2; TRBD1 might be the D (6 bases). CDR1 and CDR2 from the germline V gene are MDHEN and SYDVKM. The CDR3 runs to 15 residues. The V end lost 3 bases, the J end lost 8 bases, and 19 bases lay between the germline ends. CDR3 region: CASSFRTVGLGGYTF. The CDR3 region has the DNA TGTGCCAGCAGTTTCCGGACAGTCGGCCTAGGCGGCTACACCTTC.

This chain joins TRBV11-2 and TRBJ2-3; maybe TRBD1 (5 bases). Trimming left V 1 base short and J 2 bases short, with 13 bases between. CDR3 length: 16 residues. Germline lookup yields CDR1 SGHAT and CDR2 FQNNGV. Written as DNA, the CDR3 is TGTGCCAGCAGCTTAGTTAGTAGGGGAATCACAGATACGCAGTATTTT. It specifies CASSLVSRGITDTQYF.

The chain employs TRBV3-1 (or the pseudogene TRBV3-2) and TRBJ2-1, with TRBD2 matching over 12 bases. Germline CDR1 and CDR2: LGHDT and YNNKEL (reference sequence). The CDR3 runs 16 residues. V trimming: 2 bases; J trimming: 7 bases; junction bases outside the gene matches: 6. The CDR3 loop reads CASSQQLAGGPNEQFF. The DNA of the CDR3 is TGTGCCAGCAGCCAACAGCTAGCGGGGGGGCCGAATGAGCAGTTCTTC.

V usage is TRBV5-1 and J usage is TRBJ1-6; possible D gene TRBD1, 6 bases. The CDR3 is 15 residues long. V was pared by 3 bases and J by 10 bases, with 17 bases between. Germline-derived CDR1 and CDR2 are SGHRS and YFSETQ. The CDR3 loop is CASSSRGGHESPLHF. The CDR3, as DNA: TGCGCCAGCAGCTCAAGGGGGGGGCATGAATCACCCCTCCACTTT.

J is TRBJ1-1 and V is TRBV19, with a weak D call TRBD1 (6 bases). The V end lost 4 bases, the J end lost 4 bases, and 10 bases lay between the germline ends. This CDR3 is 13 amino acids long. Germline V CDR1 and CDR2: LNHDA, SQIVND (reference sequence). CDR3 amino acids: CASSTRGATEAFF. The CDR3 DNA sequence: TGTGCCAGTAGTACCCGGGGGGCCACTGAAGCTTTCTTT.

The chain couples TRBV3-1 (or the pseudogene TRBV3-2) to TRBJ1-1; the D gene is possibly TRBD1 (6 bases). The CDR3 sequence is 17 residues long. Germline V CDR1 and CDR2: LGHDT, YNNKEL (reference sequence). Trimming cost V 2 bases and J 5 bases, with 21 bases left between them. The CDR3 DNA reads as TGTGCCAGCAGCCAAATAACCGCACCAGGGGCTGGAACTGAAGCTTTCTTT. Its protein is CASSQITAPGAGTEAFF.

The chain uses TRBV5-5 and TRBJ1-2; 7 nucleotides agree with TRBD1. The CDR3 is 15 residues long. Germline CDR1 is SGHKS and CDR2 is YYEKEE (reference sequence). With V trimmed by 3 bases and J by 4 bases, 9 bases remained unmatched. CDR3 residues: CASSSAGTELYGYTF. In DNA, the CDR3 is TGTGCCAGCAGCTCAGCCGGGACAGAGCTCTATGGCTACACCTTC.

The chain recombines TRBV11-1 with TRBJ2-1; 10 bases align to TRBD2. J lost 0 bases, V lost 5 bases, and 4 bases had no gene match. The CDR3 has 16 residues. Germline values: CDR1 SGHAT, CDR2 FQDESV (reference sequence). This CDR3 reads CASSRPSGSSYNEQFF. DNA for the CDR3: TGTGCCAGCAGCCGTCCTAGCGGGAGCTCCTACAATGAGCAGTTCTTC.

This chain uses TRBV2 with TRBJ2-2, with a tentative D call TRBD1 (5 bases). CDR1 is SNHLY and CDR2 is FYNNEI in the germline V gene. V lost 6 bases and J lost 5, with 13 bases in between. There are 14 residues in the CDR3. This CDR3 reads CASRGFQGTGELFF. In nucleotides, the CDR3 is TGTGCCAGCAGGGGTTTTCAGGGTACCGGGGAGCTGTTTTTT.

The CDR3 loop is CSASTGQGRLNGYTF. The CDR3 DNA reads TGCAGTGCTAGTACCGGACAGGGGAGGTTAAATGGCTACACCTTC. The V gene is TRBV20-1, the J gene TRBJ1-2; the match to TRBD1 covers 9 bases. The CDR3 covers 15 residues. Trimming took 3 bases from V and 6 from J; bases not matched to a gene: 11. Germline CDR1 DFQATT, CDR2 SNEGSKA (reference sequence).

The chain has TRBV19 and TRBJ1-2; 7 positions agree with TRBD1. CDR3 length equals 16 residues. Per the germline V gene, CDR1 is LNHDA and CDR2 is SQIVND (reference sequence). V lost 7 bases to trimming and J lost 1 base; unmatched junction nucleotides: 12. CDR3: CASTTYRGRNNYGYTF. In DNA, the CDR3 is TGTGCCAGTACTACATACAGGGGAAGAAATAACTATGGCTACACCTTC.

The chain recombines TRBV19 with TRBJ1-2; the match to TRBD1 covers 7 bases. The CDR3 runs 16 residues. Germline V gives CDR1 LNHDA, CDR2 SQIVND (reference sequence). Trimming removed 3 bases from V and 4 bases from J; junction bases left unmatched: 11. The DNA for the CDR3 is TGTGCCAGTAGTATCACCCAGGGGGAAGGGACCTATGGCTACACCTTC. As protein: CASSITQGEGTYGYTF.